A selection of T cell receptor beta chains follows, all from one sample in a study of T cell responses to AZD1222 COVID-19 vaccine. Sequencing was performed with immunoSEQ multiplex PCR; in TCRdb, only in-frame clones are kept and a portion is missing. The repertoire holds under 150,000 clones, with about 79% as singletons. The specimen was peripheral blood, collected 28 days after the second AZD1222 dose. The receptors were sampled from an adult who received the AZD1222 COVID-19 vaccine. Both conserved end residues are part of each CDR3. The order of the fields is CDR3 DNA, CDR3 protein, D gene, V gene, J gene, clone size. The D gene is left open where the match is weak. Not all rows give a size; the values are once, few, many and, for expanded clones, a class.

CDR3nt: TGCGCCAGCAGCCAAGACCGGGACTTTTTCAATGAGCAGTTCTTC; CDR3aa: CASSQDRDFFNEQFF; d_gene: NA; v_gene: TRBV4-3; j_gene: TRBJ2-1; abundance: once
CDR3nt: TGTGCCAGCAGTTCCACGATACCTAATGAAAAACTGTTTTTT; CDR3aa: CASSSTIPNEKLFF; d_gene: NA; v_gene: TRBV2; j_gene: TRBJ1-4; abundance: NA
CDR3nt: TGTGCCAGCAGTGCCCGGGTGGGGAAACGGTCCTCTCGTGGTACGCAGTATTTT; CDR3aa: CASSARVGKRSSRGTQYF; d_gene: NA; v_gene: TRBV6-1; j_gene: TRBJ2-3; abundance: NA
CDR3nt: TGTGCCAGCAGCAAAGGCGGCGGGGGTGAGCAGTACTTC; CDR3aa: CASSKGGGGEQYF; d_gene: NA; v_gene: TRBV21-1; j_gene: TRBJ2-7; abundance: NA
CDR3nt: TGCGCCAGCGACCCAGGGGGAGTCACTGAAGCTTTCTTT; CDR3aa: CASDPGGVTEAFF; d_gene: TRBD1; v_gene: TRBV10-2; j_gene: TRBJ1-1; abundance: NA
CDR3nt: TGTGCCAGCAGCTTAGTATGGACAGGGGTTTCACCCCTCCACTTT; CDR3aa: CASSLVWTGVSPLHF; d_gene: TRBD1; v_gene: TRBV11-2; j_gene: TRBJ1-6; abundance: NA
CDR3nt: TGTGCCAGCAGCTTGGCGGGGGGCCGTTACAATGAGCAGTTCTTC; CDR3aa: CASSLAGGRYNEQFF; d_gene: NA; v_gene: TRBV5-4; j_gene: TRBJ2-1; abundance: few
CDR3nt: TGTGCCAGCAGTTACTCGGAGCAGGGAGGCTACACCTTC; CDR3aa: CASSYSEQGGYTF; d_gene: NA; v_gene: TRBV6-2/TRBV6-3; j_gene: TRBJ1-2; abundance: few
CDR3nt: TGTGCCAGCAGCTTGTGGAACACCGGGGAGCTGTTTTTT; CDR3aa: CASSLWNTGELFF; d_gene: NA; v_gene: TRBV11-3; j_gene: TRBJ2-2; abundance: NA
CDR3nt: TGTGCCAGCAGCCTAGGGGCTAACTATGGCTACACCTTC; CDR3aa: CASSLGANYGYTF; d_gene: NA; v_gene: TRBV3-1/TRBV3-2; j_gene: TRBJ1-2; abundance: NA
CDR3nt: TGCGCCAGCAGCCAAGATTTGCAGGGGGCGGGGGACTATGGCTACACCTTC; CDR3aa: CASSQDLQGAGDYGYTF; d_gene: TRBD1; v_gene: TRBV4-3; j_gene: TRBJ1-2; abundance: NA
CDR3nt: TGCGCCAGCAGCTTGGTGGCTAGCGGGGGGAGCACAGATACGCAGTATTTT; CDR3aa: CASSLVASGGSTDTQYF; d_gene: TRBD2; v_gene: TRBV5-1; j_gene: TRBJ2-3; abundance: NA
CDR3nt: TGTGCCAGCAGTTTATACCCTTCCCGGGGTACCGGGGAGCTGTTTTTT; CDR3aa: CASSLYPSRGTGELFF; d_gene: NA; v_gene: TRBV28; j_gene: TRBJ2-2; abundance: few
CDR3nt: TGTGCCAGCAGCCGGGACAGGATCTATGGCTACACCTTC; CDR3aa: CASSRDRIYGYTF; d_gene: TRBD1; v_gene: TRBV3-1/TRBV3-2; j_gene: TRBJ1-2; abundance: NA
CDR3nt: TGTGCCAGCAGTTTATGGGGCGGGGCAGTGGGGAATTCACCCCTCCACTTT; CDR3aa: CASSLWGGAVGNSPLHF; d_gene: NA; v_gene: TRBV28; j_gene: TRBJ1-6; abundance: NA
CDR3nt: TGTGCCAGCAGCCGGCCGGGACTAGCGGGGCACACCGGGGAGCTGTTTTTT; CDR3aa: CASSRPGLAGHTGELFF; d_gene: TRBD2; v_gene: TRBV5-6; j_gene: TRBJ2-2; abundance: NA
CDR3nt: TGTGCCAGCAGCCGAAATCAGGGGGGGACTGAAGCTTTCTTT; CDR3aa: CASSRNQGGTEAFF; d_gene: TRBD1; v_gene: TRBV14; j_gene: TRBJ1-1; abundance: NA
CDR3nt: TGTGCCAGCAGCGTGGACCCCAACAGGTTCTCTGGGGCCAACGTCCTGACTTTC; CDR3aa: CASSVDPNRFSGANVLTF; d_gene: NA; v_gene: TRBV9; j_gene: TRBJ2-6; abundance: NA
CDR3nt: TGTGCCAGCTCGACAGGGTTGGGTGAAAAACTGTTTTTT; CDR3aa: CASSTGLGEKLFF; d_gene: TRBD1; v_gene: TRBV18; j_gene: TRBJ1-4; abundance: NA
CDR3nt: TGTGCCAGCAGCTTAGGACAGGGGGGCTCCTACGAGCAGTACTTC; CDR3aa: CASSLGQGGSYEQYF; d_gene: TRBD1; v_gene: TRBV7-9; j_gene: TRBJ2-7; abundance: NA
CDR3nt: TGTGCCAGTAGTATCAATGGGGCTCAAGGAAGCAATCAGCCCCAGCATTTT; CDR3aa: CASSINGAQGSNQPQHF; d_gene: NA; v_gene: TRBV19; j_gene: TRBJ1-5; abundance: NA
CDR3nt: TGTGCCAGCAGTCTAAGGGGCCGGGACAGGGGGAAAAACATTCAGTACTTC; CDR3aa: CASSLRGRDRGKNIQYF; d_gene: TRBD1; v_gene: TRBV27; j_gene: TRBJ2-4; abundance: NA
CDR3nt: TGTGCCAGCAGTTTATCGGGTCAAAGGGGCTACACCTTC; CDR3aa: CASSLSGQRGYTF; d_gene: NA; v_gene: TRBV28; j_gene: TRBJ1-2; abundance: NA
CDR3nt: TGCGCCAGCAGAGGGACGGACTATGGCTACACCTTC; CDR3aa: CASRGTDYGYTF; d_gene: NA; v_gene: TRBV4-1; j_gene: TRBJ1-2; abundance: NA
CDR3nt: TGTGCCAGCAGCAAAATTGAGGGCGATCAGCCCCAGCATTTT; CDR3aa: CASSKIEGDQPQHF; d_gene: NA; v_gene: TRBV21-1; j_gene: TRBJ1-5; abundance: NA
CDR3nt: TGTGCCAGCAGTGGCCGAAGGGGAGGGGAGACCCAGTACTTC; CDR3aa: CASSGRRGGETQYF; d_gene: TRBD2; v_gene: TRBV27; j_gene: TRBJ2-5; abundance: NA
CDR3nt: TGTGCCAGCGCTGGGGGGCTAAGCGGAAACACCATATATTTT; CDR3aa: CASAGGLSGNTIYF; d_gene: NA; v_gene: TRBV19; j_gene: TRBJ1-3; abundance: NA
CDR3nt: TGTGCCAGCAGTTTACAGGGTGATCAGCCCCAGCATTTT; CDR3aa: CASSLQGDQPQHF; d_gene: NA; v_gene: TRBV12-3/TRBV12-4; j_gene: TRBJ1-5; abundance: NA
CDR3nt: TGTGCCAGCAGCCAAGTGACCGCGAGCCCATACAATGAGCAGTTCTTC; CDR3aa: CASSQVTASPYNEQFF; d_gene: NA; v_gene: TRBV3-1/TRBV3-2; j_gene: TRBJ2-1; abundance: NA
CDR3nt: TGTGCCAGCAGCCGCACTTTGAACACTGAAGCTTTCTTT; CDR3aa: CASSRTLNTEAFF; d_gene: NA; v_gene: TRBV28; j_gene: TRBJ1-1; abundance: NA
CDR3nt: TGCGCCAGCAGCTTGGGCACCATGGGAGAGACCCAGTACTTC; CDR3aa: CASSLGTMGETQYF; d_gene: NA; v_gene: TRBV5-1; j_gene: TRBJ2-5; abundance: NA
CDR3nt: TGTGCCAGCAGTTTATCCAGGGCACAGGGGCAGCCCCAGCATTTT; CDR3aa: CASSLSRAQGQPQHF; d_gene: TRBD1; v_gene: TRBV28; j_gene: TRBJ1-5; abundance: NA
CDR3nt: TGTGCCAGCGGACAGGGTCTATACGAGCAGTACTTC; CDR3aa: CASGQGLYEQYF; d_gene: TRBD1; v_gene: TRBV6-6; j_gene: TRBJ2-7; abundance: NA
CDR3nt: TGTGCCAGCAGCTTCAATGGGGGCGAGCCGCATGGCTACACCTTC; CDR3aa: CASSFNGGEPHGYTF; d_gene: NA; v_gene: TRBV5-4; j_gene: TRBJ1-2; abundance: once
CDR3nt: TGTGCCAGCACTCCAACTACAGCTCACAGTGAAGCTTTCTTT; CDR3aa: CASTPTTAHSEAFF; d_gene: NA; v_gene: TRBV28; j_gene: TRBJ1-1; abundance: NA
CDR3nt: TGTGCCAGCAGCTTAGGAAGGACTAGCTACGAGCAGTACTTC; CDR3aa: CASSLGRTSYEQYF; d_gene: TRBD2; v_gene: TRBV7-2; j_gene: TRBJ2-7; abundance: NA
CDR3nt: TGTGCCAGCAGCCTACAGGGGGCCCTCCACGAGCAGTACTTC; CDR3aa: CASSLQGALHEQYF; d_gene: TRBD1; v_gene: TRBV14; j_gene: TRBJ2-7; abundance: NA